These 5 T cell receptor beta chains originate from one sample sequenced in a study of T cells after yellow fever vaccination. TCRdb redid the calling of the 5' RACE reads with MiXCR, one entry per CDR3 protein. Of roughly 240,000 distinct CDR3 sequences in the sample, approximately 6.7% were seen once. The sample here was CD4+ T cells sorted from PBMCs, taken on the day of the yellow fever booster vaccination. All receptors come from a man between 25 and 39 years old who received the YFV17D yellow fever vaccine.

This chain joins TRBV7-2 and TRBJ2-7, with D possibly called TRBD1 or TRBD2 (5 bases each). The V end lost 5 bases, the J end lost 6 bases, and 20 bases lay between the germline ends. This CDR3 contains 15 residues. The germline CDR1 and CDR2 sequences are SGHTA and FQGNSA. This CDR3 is CASSPRAGALAEQYF. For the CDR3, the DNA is TGTGCCAGCAGCCCAAGGGCCGGGGCCCTCGCCGAGCAGTACTTC. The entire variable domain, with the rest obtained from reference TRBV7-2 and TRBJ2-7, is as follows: GAGVSQSPSNKVTEKGKDVELRCDPISGHTALYWYRQSLGQGLEFLIYFQGNSAPDKSGLPSDRFSAERTGGSVSTLTIQRTQQEDSAVYLCASSPRAGALAEQYFGPGTRLTVT.

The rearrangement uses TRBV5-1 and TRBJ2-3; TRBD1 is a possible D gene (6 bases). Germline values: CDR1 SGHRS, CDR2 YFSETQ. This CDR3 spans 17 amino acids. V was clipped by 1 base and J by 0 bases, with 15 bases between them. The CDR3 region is CASSLSWTASSTDTQYF. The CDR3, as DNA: TGCGCCAGCAGCTTGAGCTGGACAGCTTCTAGCACAGATACGCAGTATTTT.

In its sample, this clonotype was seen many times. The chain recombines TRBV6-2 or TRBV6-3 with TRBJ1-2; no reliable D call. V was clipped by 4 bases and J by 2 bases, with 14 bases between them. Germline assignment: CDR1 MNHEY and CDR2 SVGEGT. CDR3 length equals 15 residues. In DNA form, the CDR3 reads TGTGCCAGCAGTTCAGACGGAAGAAGAAACTATGGCTACACCTTC. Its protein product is CASSSDGRRNYGYTF.

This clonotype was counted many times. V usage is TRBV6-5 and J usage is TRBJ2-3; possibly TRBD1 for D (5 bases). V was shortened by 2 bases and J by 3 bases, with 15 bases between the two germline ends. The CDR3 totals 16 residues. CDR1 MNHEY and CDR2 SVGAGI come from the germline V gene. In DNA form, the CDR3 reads TGTGCCAGCAGTTACACCTCCAGACAGTCGACAGATACGCAGTATTTT. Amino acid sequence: CASSYTSRQSTDTQYF.

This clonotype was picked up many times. The DNA for the CDR3 is TGTGCCAGCAGCAACGGACTAGCGGGAGGGCCGTACAATGAGCAGTTCTTC. Its translation: CASSNGLAGGPYNEQFF. This sequence joins TRBV7-9 and TRBJ2-1; 15 bases line up with TRBD2. V trimming: 5 bases; J trimming: 4 bases; junction bases outside the gene matches: 6. Germline CDR1 is SEHNR and CDR2 is FQNEAQ (reference sequence). The CDR3 length is 17 residues.